Each of the 11 T cell receptor beta chains below was sequenced from the same sample in a study of blood T cells in healthy people across ages. A second PCR of 7 to 11 cycles used a sample-barcoded 5' primer and a J-beta primer mix. TCRdb fed the 5' RACE reads into MiXCR, producing one record per CDR3 protein. Seen here are roughly 1,800,000 distinct CDR3 sequences, about 50% observed once, and the top ten hold roughly 2.1%. Sequenced input: blood. The receptors shown here come from a woman aged 40 to 55 in good health.

V gene TRBV11-2 combines with J gene TRBJ2-7; 7 bases fit TRBD2. Unmatched junction bases numbered 14, after V lost 6 bases and J lost 0 bases. This CDR3 has 17 amino acids. The V gene's germline CDR1 is SGHAT and CDR2 FQNNGV. The CDR3 bases are TGTGCCAGCAGTCCCGGGCCCTTTCTAGCGGACTCCTACGAGCAGTACTTC. It translates to CASSPGPFLADSYEQYF.

This chain uses TRBV12-5 with TRBJ1-2, with D uncertain. This CDR3 is 14 amino acids long. CDR1 LGHNT and CDR2 FRNRAP come from the germline V gene. V was cut by 1 base and J by 7 bases, with 13 bases left in between. CDR3 DNA sequence: TGTGCTAGTGGTTTGGGGGAGGGAGCGGGTGGCTACACCTTC. As protein: CASGLGEGAGGYTF.

The J gene is TRBJ1-1, the V gene TRBV20-1; perhaps TRBD1 as D (6 bases). The CDR3 spans 14 residues. Deletions cut 8 bases from V and 0 bases from J, with 16 bases between. CDR1 is DFQATT and CDR2 is SNEGSKA in the germline V gene (reference sequence). DNA of the CDR3: TGCAGTCTATACCGGGACAACATGAACACTGAAGCTTTCTTT. Protein sequence: CSLYRDNMNTEAFF.

This clonotype came up a few times. This chain links TRBV5-1 with TRBJ2-1; 13 positions agree with TRBD2. The CDR3 length is 16 residues. Germline CDR1 and CDR2: SGHRS and YFSETQ. V was clipped by 4 bases and J by 1 base; unmatched bases: 2. CDR3 in DNA: TGCGCCAGCAGCACTAGCGGGGGGGCTTCCTACAATGAGCAGTTCTTC. This sequence encodes CASSTSGGASYNEQFF. Drawing the rest from reference TRBV5-1 and TRBJ2-1, the complete variable domain is KAGVTQTPRYLIKTRGQQVTLSCSPISGHRSVSWYQQTPGQGLQFLFEYFSETQRNKGNFPGRFSGRQFSNSRSEMNVSTLELGDSALYLCASSTSGGASYNEQFFGPGTRLTVL.

This clonotype was observed a handful of times. For the CDR3, the DNA is TGCAGTGCTTCCGGGGCGGTAGCGGTATACAATGAGCAGTTCTTC. This gives the protein CSASGAVAVYNEQFF. This rearrangement joins TRBV20-1 to TRBJ2-1; possible D gene TRBD2, 6 bases. V lost 5 bases and J 4 bases, leaving 18 bases between the germline ends. The CDR3 loop spans 15 amino acids. CDR1 and CDR2 (germline): DFQATT, SNEGSKA (reference sequence).

The chain couples TRBV29-1 to TRBJ1-1; D unclear. V was trimmed by 4 bases and J by 6 bases, leaving 9 bases between them. Germline lookup yields CDR1 SQVTM and CDR2 ANQGSEA. There are 11 residues in the CDR3. The CDR3 sequence is CSVVRGSEAFF. CDR3 bases: TGCAGCGTTGTCCGAGGGTCTGAAGCTTTCTTT.

The chain has TRBV2 and TRBJ2-1; D may match TRBD1 or TRBD2 (5 bases each). Germline-derived CDR1 and CDR2 are SNHLY and FYNNEI. This CDR3 is built from 15 residues. Trimming shortened V by 11 bases and J by 0 bases, and 17 bases separated the two germline ends. The CDR3 is CAGLSGRISYNEQFF. The CDR3 DNA reads TGTGCCGGTCTGTCGGGACGAATCTCCTACAATGAGCAGTTCTTC.

This sequence joins TRBV29-1 and TRBJ1-6; TRBD1 agrees at 11 bases. The CDR3 length is 13 residues. The germline V gene has CDR1 SQVTM and CDR2 ANQGSEA. V lost 6 bases to trimming and J lost 8 bases; unmatched junction nucleotides: 3. The DNA of the CDR3 is TGCAGCGTCCGGACAGGGGGCGATTCACCCCTCCACTTT. Translating it yields CSVRTGGDSPLHF. The whole variable domain, filled in from reference TRBV29-1 and TRBJ1-6, reads SAVISQKPSRDICQRGTSLTIQCQVDSQVTMMFWYRQQPGQSLTLIATANQGSEATYESGFVIDKFPISRPNLTFSTLTVSNMSPEDSSIYLCSVRTGGDSPLHFGNGTRLTVT.

The chain combines TRBV6-2 or TRBV6-3 with TRBJ2-5; 7 nucleotides line up with TRBD1. The germline V gene has CDR1 MNHEY and CDR2 SVGEGT. Losses at the gene ends were 8 bases for V and 11 bases for J; bases not matched to a gene: 8. CDR3 size: 11 residues. This chain's CDR3 is CASGRQGLQYF. CDR3 nucleotide sequence: TGTGCCAGCGGGCGACAGGGATTGCAGTACTTC.

This chain connects TRBV9 to TRBJ2-7; the D gene is possibly TRBD1 (6 bases). The V end was cut by 3 bases, the J end by 4 bases, with 14 bases between. The germline CDR1 and CDR2 sequences are SGDLS and YYNGEE. This CDR3 is 14 amino acids long. This CDR3 reads CASSETTGFYEQYF. In DNA form, the CDR3 reads TGTGCCAGCAGCGAGACCACAGGGTTTTACGAGCAGTACTTC.

The rearrangement joins TRBV18 to TRBJ2-1; D is undetermined. CDR1 KGHSH and CDR2 LQKENI come from the germline V gene. With 2 bases removed from V and 4 bases from J, the gap between germline ends came to 9 bases. The CDR3 totals 14 residues. The CDR3 DNA is TGTGCCAGCTCACCAGCCCTGAGTTACAATGAGCAGTTCTTC. As protein: CASSPALSYNEQFF. Drawing the rest from reference TRBV18 and TRBJ2-1, the complete variable domain is NAGVMQNPRHLVRRRGQEARLRCSPMKGHSHVYWYRQLPEEGLKFMVYLQKENIIDESGMPKERFSAEFPKEGPSILRIQQVVRGDSAAYFCASSPALSYNEQFFGPGTRLTVL.